A single sample is the source of the 30 T cell receptor beta chains below, sequenced in a study of blood T cells in healthy people across ages (dated by TCRdb to 2015 to 2017). Libraries were built with 5' RACE. The instrument was an Illumina HiSeq 2500. The second PCR ran for roughly 7 to 12 cycles and used a J-beta primer mix along with a sample-barcoded 5' primer. Through fastp at Q25 and MiXCR, TCRdb rebuilt clones from the public reads, retaining in-frame beta chains. Rows are combined by CDR3 protein, so each entry shows the most common genes and DNA. Across this sample there are 750,000 to 950,000 distinct CDR3 sequences, with about 29% seen only once. Of the sample, 10% is held by the ten largest clones. These data were also filed under a second study, of T cells of mothers and their children.

The sample was blood. These receptors were taken from a woman aged 40-49 years in good health.

The sample holds many counts of this clonotype. The gene calls are TRBV27 and TRBJ2-7; D call uncertain. Germline assignment: CDR1 MNHEY and CDR2 SMNVEV (reference sequence). This CDR3 is 14 amino acids long. Trimming stripped 1 base from V and 0 bases from J, with 7 bases between. The CDR3 reads CASSLWRGSYEQYF. CDR3 in DNA: TGTGCCAGCAGTTTATGGCGCGGCTCCTACGAGCAGTACTTC.

This clonotype was picked up many times. The CDR3 here is CASSSLDSYEQYF. CDR3 sequence (DNA): TGTGCCAGCAGCTCACTGGACAGCTACGAGCAGTACTTC. The chain carries TRBV7-9 and TRBJ2-7, with a possible D match to TRBD1 (6 bases). Deletions cut 4 bases from V and 3 bases from J, with 10 bases between. This CDR3 comprises 13 residues. Germline assignment: CDR1 SEHNR and CDR2 FQNEAQ (reference sequence). Supplemented by reference TRBV7-9 and TRBJ2-7, the full variable domain reads DTGVSQNPRHKITKRGQNVTFRCDPISEHNRLYWYRQTLGQGPEFLTYFQNEAQLEKSRLLSDRFSAERPKGSFSTLEIQRTEQGDSAMYLCASSSLDSYEQYFGPGTRLTVT.

About this clonotype itself: This could be a read error, since a much larger clone is one nucleotide away. CDR3 in amino acids: CATIGTSGGSPHEQYF. DNA of the CDR3: TGTGCCACCATCGGGACTAGCGGGGGGTCTCCACATGAGCAGTACTTC. The chain joins TRBV15 to TRBJ2-7; 15 positions agree with TRBD2. Germline V gene lookup returns CDR1 LNHNV and CDR2 YYDKDF (reference sequence). J gave up 7 bases and V 7 bases, and 11 bases lay outside the gene matches. CDR3 size: 16 residues.

This clonotype was seen repeatedly, ten times or more. This chain connects TRBV20-1 to TRBJ2-1, with 8 nucleotides matching TRBD1. The V gene end was trimmed by 1 base and the J gene end by 6 bases; junction bases not matched to a gene: 11. The CDR3 runs to 16 residues. Germline CDR1 reads DFQATT; CDR2 reads SNEGSKA (reference sequence). The CDR3 bases are TGCAGTGCTAGAGCCATACAGGGGGAATTACTCAATGAGCAGTTCTTC. Protein product: CSARAIQGELLNEQFF.

The V gene is TRBV7-2, the J gene TRBJ2-3; 13 nucleotides agree with TRBD2. The CDR3 has 18 residues. Looked up from germline, CDR1 is SGHTA and CDR2 is FQGNSA. Unmatched junction bases numbered 5, after V lost 0 bases and J lost 2 bases. In nucleotides, the CDR3 is TGTGCCAGCAGCTTAGCGGCACTAGCGGGGGGGCTCACAGATACGCAGTATTTT. It encodes CASSLAALAGGLTDTQYF.

The sample holds a few counts of this clonotype. This chain joins TRBV27 and TRBJ2-7; a possible D gene is TRBD2 (6 bases). V was pared by 0 bases and J by 0 bases, with 9 bases between. CDR1 MNHEY and CDR2 SMNVEV come from the germline V gene (reference sequence). The CDR3 consists of 15 residues. The CDR3 coding sequence is TGTGCCAGCAGTTTATCCGGAGGGAACTCCTACGAGCAGTACTTC. Protein sequence: CASSLSGGNSYEQYF.

This clonotype was observed a handful of times. The chain combines TRBV15 with TRBJ2-1; possibly TRBD2 for D (5 bases). Between the trimmed V and J ends, which lost 1 base and 6 bases, there was a span of 7 bases. This CDR3 region has 13 residues. In germline, CDR1 is LNHNV, CDR2 YYDKDF (reference sequence). CDR3 bases: TGTGCCACCAGCAGAGTTGGGAGCAATGAGCAGTTCTTC. It is translated as CATSRVGSNEQFF. The full variable domain, its missing parts supplied by reference TRBV15 and TRBJ2-1, is DAMVIQNPRYQVTQFGKPVTLSCSQTLNHNVMYWYQQKSSQAPKLLFHYYDKDFNNEADTPDNFQSRRPNTSFCFLDIRSPGLGDTAMYLCATSRVGSNEQFFGPGTRLTVL.

The table lists this clonotype with a count of one. V and J are TRBV5-4 and TRBJ1-1; 9 bases map to TRBD1. The CDR3 has 16 residues. The V and J ends lost 2 bases and 4 bases, in that order; junction bases with no gene match: 9. Germline CDR1 is SGHNT and CDR2 is YYREEE (reference sequence). Written as DNA, the CDR3 is TGTGCCAGCAGCTTCCCGGCCGGGACAGGGAGCACTGAAGCTTTCTTT. Protein sequence: CASSFPAGTGSTEAFF.

This clonotype was seen repeatedly, ten times or more. V and J are TRBV7-2 and TRBJ2-5; the match to TRBD2 covers 8 bases. With 5 bases clipped from V and 5 bases from J, the junction kept 7 bases outside the gene matches. The CDR3 consists of 14 residues. Germline assignment: CDR1 SGHTA and CDR2 FQGNSA. The DNA for the CDR3 is TGTGCCAGCAGCCCTCAGCGGGGGCTGGAGACCCAGTACTTC. Amino acids: CASSPQRGLETQYF.

The rearrangement links TRBV28 to TRBJ2-3, with 8 bases that match TRBD2. The CDR3 totals 16 residues. The junction had 10 bases not matched to a gene; V was cut back by 6 bases and J by 2 bases. Germline V lookup: CDR1 MDHEN, CDR2 SYDVKM. CDR3 region: CASSSRIAGITDTQYF. The CDR3 DNA is TGTGCCAGCAGCTCCCGTATAGCGGGGATCACAGATACGCAGTATTTT.

The CDR3 region has the DNA TGTGCCAGCAGCGTCTCTAGCAGGGGCACAGATACGCAGTATTTT. Translation gives CASSVSSRGTDTQYF. The chain has TRBV9 and TRBJ2-3; D possibly matches TRBD1 or TRBD2 (5 bases each). Germline CDR1 is SGDLS and CDR2 is YYNGEE. The CDR3 contains 15 residues. V was cut by 2 bases and J by 1 base, with 11 bases left in between. Together with reference TRBV9 and TRBJ2-3, the CDR3 gives the full variable domain: DSGVTQTPKHLITATGQRVTLRCSPRSGDLSVYWYQQSLDQGLQFLIQYYNGEERAKGNILERFSAQQFPDLHSELNLSSLELGDSALYFCASSVSSRGTDTQYFGPGTRLTVL.

Only a few counts were recorded for this clonotype. The chain couples TRBV5-1 to TRBJ2-5; D not resolved. V was shortened by 0 bases and J by 11 bases, with 11 bases between the two germline ends. The germline V gene encodes CDR1 SGHRS and CDR2 YFSETQ. This CDR3 is built from 12 residues. In DNA form, the CDR3 reads TGCGCCAGCAGCTTGGTTTTTCGAGAGCAGTACTTC. Encoded protein: CASSLVFREQYF.

V gene TRBV28 combines with J gene TRBJ1-1; D is perhaps TRBD1 (5 bases). Trimming left V 6 bases short and J 5 bases short, with 19 bases between. Germline-derived CDR1 and CDR2 are MDHEN and SYDVKM. This CDR3 has 15 amino acids. CDR3 amino acids: CASSPGNWVGTEAFF. DNA of the CDR3: TGTGCCAGCAGCCCAGGGAATTGGGTGGGAACTGAAGCTTTCTTT.

V is TRBV21-1 and J is TRBJ2-6; the listed D gene, TRBD1, was not tested against the DNA. TRBV21-1 is recorded as a pseudogene. This CDR3 has 18 residues. The CDR3 sequence: CASSRRTGERKRANVLTF. In DNA form, the CDR3 reads TGTGCCAGCAGCAGGAGGACAGGGGAGAGAAAGCGGGCCAACGTCCTGACTTTC.

This clonotype occurred a few times. The J gene is TRBJ1-2, the V gene TRBV28; 7 bases align to TRBD1. The CDR3 covers 12 residues. The ends lost 4 bases at V and 8 bases at J; junction bases unmatched: 4. Germline loops: CDR1 MDHEN, CDR2 SYDVKM. The CDR3 sequence is CASSWGTAGYTF. The DNA for the CDR3 is TGTGCCAGCAGTTGGGGGACAGCAGGCTACACCTTC.

The table lists this clonotype with many counts. This sequence joins TRBV7-9 and TRBJ2-6; D is perhaps TRBD1 (6 bases). V was shortened by 4 bases and J by 0 bases, with 10 bases between the two germline ends. Germline assignment: CDR1 SEHNR and CDR2 FQNEAQ (reference sequence). The length of the CDR3 is 16 residues. CDR3 bases: TGTGCCAGCAGCTGGGACATTAGCTCTGGGGCCAACGTCCTGACTTTC. It is translated as CASSWDISSGANVLTF.

This clonotype was seen repeatedly, ten times or more. The CDR3, as DNA: TGCAGCGTTGGCCCCGCCACAGATACGCAGTATTTT. This codes for CSVGPATDTQYF. The rearrangement links TRBV29-1 to TRBJ2-3; unclear D gene. Germline CDR1 SQVTM, CDR2 ANQGSEA. Trimming removed 4 bases from V and 2 bases from J, with 7 bases in between. The CDR3 covers 12 residues.

A word on this clonotype: A junction end diverges from the germline sequence, so it may reflect a read error. The V call is TRBV28, the J call TRBJ1-4; D not certain. The CDR3 extends over 15 amino acids. The germline V gene encodes CDR1 MDHEN and CDR2 SYDVKM. The CDR3 sequence is CAGRRTVATNEKLFF. In DNA, the CDR3 is TGTGCCGGCAGGCGGACTGTTGCAACTAATGAAAAACTGTTTTTT.

This clonotype was detected many times. J is TRBJ1-5 and V is TRBV20-1, with TRBD1 matching over 8 bases. The V gene's germline CDR1 is DFQATT and CDR2 SNEGSKA (reference sequence). V shed 6 bases and J 0 bases; nucleotides not matched to a gene: 13. The CDR3 is 17 residues long. CDR3 amino acids: CSARFRAGGNSNQPQHF. The CDR3 DNA reads TGCAGTGCACGCTTCCGCGCAGGGGGCAATAGCAATCAGCCCCAGCATTTT.

V and J are TRBV3-1 and TRBJ1-2; D is possibly TRBD1 (6 bases). Germline V lookup: CDR1 LGHDT, CDR2 YNNKEL (reference sequence). This CDR3 spans 15 amino acids. V lost 1 base to trimming and J lost 4 bases, with 13 bases between them. The CDR3 loop reads CASSQGFGQLYGYTF. The CDR3 nucleotides are TGTGCCAGCAGCCAAGGGTTCGGACAGCTCTATGGCTACACCTTC.

Concerning this clonotype itself: Being one base from a much bigger clone, this may be a read error. The chain employs TRBV9 and TRBJ1-2; D is ambiguous. The CDR3 extends over 14 amino acids. In germline, CDR1 is SGDLS, CDR2 YYNGEE. CDR3 in amino acids: CASSGGGANYGCTF. CDR3 bases: TGTGCCAGCAGCGGAGGAGGTGCTAACTATGGCTGCACCTTC.

This clonotype was seen many times. V gene TRBV5-1 combines with J gene TRBJ1-2, with D perhaps TRBD1 (5 bases). V shed 0 bases and J shed 4 bases, with 7 bases lying between them. In germline, CDR1 is SGHRS, CDR2 YFSETQ. This CDR3 region has 13 residues. The CDR3 spells CASSLGQTYGYTF. Here the CDR3 DNA reads TGCGCCAGCAGCTTGGGACAGACCTATGGCTACACCTTC.

This clonotype was counted at least ten times. The V and J genes are TRBV27 and TRBJ2-4; 8 nucleotides line up with TRBD2. V was clipped by 0 bases and J by 0 bases; unmatched bases: 1. Germline loops: CDR1 MNHEY, CDR2 SMNVEV (reference sequence). This CDR3 is 16 amino acids long. CDR3 sequence: CASSLSSGVAKNIQYF. The CDR3 DNA follows: TGTGCCAGCAGTTTATCTAGCGGGGTAGCCAAAAACATTCAGTACTTC.

The chain joins TRBV18 to TRBJ2-4; D unresolved. Germline CDR1 reads KGHSH; CDR2 reads LQKENI. The CDR3 contains 15 residues. Deletions cut 0 bases from V and 7 bases from J, with 13 bases between. For the CDR3, the DNA is TGTGCCAGCTCACCACCGGGCGGTAGGCGGAACATTCAGTACTTC. Translated, it gives CASSPPGGRRNIQYF.

This clonotype has a count of ten or more. This chain connects TRBV12-3 or TRBV12-4 to TRBJ1-4, with D maybe TRBD1 (5 bases). V lost 6 bases, J lost 0 bases, and 14 bases lay in between. The CDR3 loop spans 16 amino acids. CDR3 coding DNA: TGTGCCAGCAGGGATCGGGGGTCAGCAACTAATGAAAAACTGTTTTTT. Residues: CASRDRGSATNEKLFF.

This clonotype was observed many times. The J gene is TRBJ2-7, the V gene TRBV20-1; unclear D gene. Germline V lookup: CDR1 DFQATT, CDR2 SNEGSKA (reference sequence). The V and J ends lost 1 base and 0 bases respectively, with 13 bases between them. The length of the CDR3 is 15 residues. The CDR3 DNA is TGCAGTGCTAGAGTTCCCAGACGGGCCTCCTACGAGCAGTACTTC. Its protein is CSARVPRRASYEQYF.

This clonotype turned up a few times. The chain has TRBV27 and TRBJ2-1; unclear D gene. This CDR3 is built from 13 residues. Germline V CDR1 and CDR2: MNHEY, SMNVEV (reference sequence). With 4 bases removed from V and 5 bases from J, the gap between germline ends came to 9 bases. The CDR3 sequence: CASSSRSHNEQFF. CDR3 bases: TGTGCCAGCAGTTCCCGGAGCCACAATGAGCAGTTCTTC.

This clonotype turned up a few times. The rearrangement uses TRBV12-3 or TRBV12-4 and TRBJ2-5; no clear D. This CDR3 is built from 13 residues. The germline V and J ends were trimmed by 5 bases and 5 bases, with 12 bases remaining between them. CDR3 residues: CASSRPPRETQYF. In nucleotides, the CDR3 is TGTGCCAGCAGTCGACCCCCCCGGGAGACCCAGTACTTC.

The chain couples TRBV28 to TRBJ2-5, with TRBD1 identical over 10 bases. Germline V gene sequence: CDR1 MDHEN, CDR2 SYDVKM. The CDR3 consists of 13 residues. With V trimmed by 10 bases and J by 5 bases, 7 bases remained unmatched. The CDR3 here is CATWGQGLETQYF. As DNA, the CDR3 is TGTGCCACTTGGGGACAGGGGCTGGAGACCCAGTACTTC.

The genes are TRBV19 and TRBJ1-2; possibly TRBD1 for D (6 bases). The V end was cut by 6 bases, the J end by 7 bases, with 12 bases between. This CDR3 is built from 12 residues. CDR1 is LNHDA and CDR2 is SQIVND in the germline V gene (reference sequence). Written as DNA, the CDR3 is TGTGCCAGTAGGCAGGGGCATCGTGGCTACACCTTC. The encoded protein is CASRQGHRGYTF.